A selection of T cell receptor beta chains follows, all from one sample in a study of cytomegalovirus exposure and HLA in healthy donors. Data came from immunoSEQ multiplex PCR; TCRdb stores just in-frame clones and leaves some out. The table has approximately 130,000 clones, over 8.5% seen once. Sequencing input: PBMCs. The origin of the receptors is a woman aged 40 to 55 in good health and CMV-seropositive. CDR3s include the opening cysteine and the closing phenylalanine or tryptophan. The D gene is left open where the match is weak. Rows may omit the clone size; those that give it use once, few, many or a size class.

v_call,j_call,clone_size,d_call,cdr3_nt,cdr3_aa
TRBV4-1,TRBJ1-4,few,NA,TGCGCCAGCAGCCCCCTTAGGACTGGTACTAATGAAAAGCTGTTTTTT,CASSPLRTGTNEKLFF
TRBV6-5,TRBJ1-1,few,NA,TGTGCCAGCAGGACGGGAGGGGGTCCGGGCACTGAAGCTTTCTTT,CASRTGGGPGTEAFF
TRBV7-3,TRBJ2-3,few,NA,TGTGCCAGCAGCTTAAACAGCCCGGATACGCAGTATTTT,CASSLNSPDTQYF
TRBV7-6,TRBJ1-6,few,NA,TGTGCCAGCAGCTTAGAACGCCAGGTTTCACCCCTCCACTTT,CASSLERQVSPLHF
TRBV6-1,TRBJ1-2,few,TRBD1,TGTGCCAGCAGCGACAGGGGTGGCTATGGCTACACCTTC,CASSDRGGYGYTF
TRBV5-4,TRBJ1-1,few,NA,TGTGCCAGCAGCTTGGAGTTAGCCCTAGAAGCTTTCTTT,CASSLELALEAFF
TRBV11-2,TRBJ1-2,NA,TRBD1,TGTGCCAGCAGCACCAGGACAGGGGTCGGCTACACCTTC,CASSTRTGVGYTF
TRBV14,TRBJ1-2,NA,NA,TGTGCCAGCAGTCAGTTAGGGGCCCGAGGCTACACCTTC,CASSQLGARGYTF
TRBV7-2,TRBJ1-1,NA,NA,TGTGCCAGCAGCTTAGACGGGTTGAACACTGAAGCTTTCTTT,CASSLDGLNTEAFF
TRBV12-5,TRBJ1-1,few,TRBD1,TGTGCTAGTGGTACCGGACAGGGAAGCACTGAAGCTTTCTTT,CASGTGQGSTEAFF
TRBV19,TRBJ1-5,few,TRBD1,TGTGCCAGTACCGGGGGACAGTTTCAGCCCCAGCATTTT,CASTGGQFQPQHF
TRBV5-1,TRBJ2-2,NA,TRBD2,TGCGCCAGCAGCTTGGTAGCGGGGGACAACACCGGGGAGCTGTTTTTT,CASSLVAGDNTGELFF
TRBV9,TRBJ1-3,NA,NA,TGTGCCAGCAGCGTATTGAGTTCTGGAAACACCATATATTTT,CASSVLSSGNTIYF
TRBV2,TRBJ2-5,few,TRBD2,TGTGCCAGCAGCGGTCCTGGCGGGGGGGCCTCTGAGACCCAGTACTTC,CASSGPGGGASETQYF
TRBV25-1,TRBJ2-7,NA,NA,TGTGCCAGCAGTGAATGGGCCGGAACCTACGAGCAGTACTTC,CASSEWAGTYEQYF
TRBV2,TRBJ1-1,medium-sized,NA,TGTGCCAGCAGTGAAGCGCTTAGGGGGAACACTGAAGCTTTCTTT,CASSEALRGNTEAFF
TRBV5-1,TRBJ1-6,NA,NA,TGCGCCAGCAGCTTGTCCCTACAGGGAGGGTCCTATAATTCACCCCTCCACTTT,CASSLSLQGGSYNSPLHF
TRBV19,TRBJ2-1,few,TRBD2,TGTGCCAGTAGTATCTTCCCGGGGGGGCCTTCCAATGAGCAGTTCTTC,CASSIFPGGPSNEQFF
TRBV7-3,TRBJ2-7,NA,NA,TGTGCCAGCAGCCCTCGCAGGGGGGCCTACGAGCAGTACTTC,CASSPRRGAYEQYF
TRBV6-4,TRBJ1-1,few,NA,TGTGCCAGCAGTGACCGGGGGGGCACTGAAGCTTTCTTT,CASSDRGGTEAFF
TRBV11-1,TRBJ2-7,NA,TRBD1,TGTGCCAGCAGTCAGACAGGGGGTTATCAGGAGCAGTACTTC,CASSQTGGYQEQYF
TRBV2,TRBJ1-1,NA,NA,TGTGCCAGCAGTGAAGGTCCGAGGGAAGCTTTCTTT,CASSEGPREAFF
TRBV11-2,TRBJ2-7,NA,TRBD1,TGTGCCAGCAGCTCATACCGGGACAGGGTAGGCGAGCAGTACTTC,CASSSYRDRVGEQYF
TRBV12-5,TRBJ2-3,few,TRBD1,TGTGCTAGTGGTTTGGTGACAGGGGGGGCAGATACGCAGTATTTT,CASGLVTGGADTQYF
TRBV10-2,TRBJ1-2,NA,TRBD1,TGCGCCAGCAGATTCGACAGGGAGGATGGCTACACCTTC,CASRFDREDGYTF
TRBV5-5,TRBJ2-7,few,TRBD1,TGTGCCAGCAGCTTGGAGGGACAGCGCTTCACCTACGAGCAGTACTTC,CASSLEGQRFTYEQYF
TRBV5-1,TRBJ2-1,NA,TRBD2,TGCGCCAGCAGCTTCCTAGCGGGGGTAAATGAGCAGTTCTTC,CASSFLAGVNEQFF
TRBV19,TRBJ1-5,few,NA,TGTGCCAGTAGTAACCAGGGTCTCCAACCGCATTTT,CASSNQGLQPHF